This section outlines one TCR beta chain sequence together with its context. The clone's antigen remains unknown. The record has no base qualities; no much larger clone is one base away. Other DNA sequences in this specimen translate into the identical CDR3. The data belong to a study of graft-versus-host responses after intestinal transplantation (dated by TCRdb to about 2021). Broadly, across the study: The transplants that recipients received were multivisceral, liver-intestinal, or isolated intestinal. Anti-thymocyte globulin induction was given to all recipients, followed by maintenance tacrolimus and steroids for roughly 3 years. After intestinal transplantation, graft-versus-host and host-versus-graft alloreactive T cell clones in the graft, circulation and bone marrow were tracked using bulk TCR-beta CDR3 sequencing. Alloreactive clones were identified by sequencing pre-transplant mixed lymphocyte reaction products and comparing these products with unstimulated pre-transplant donor and recipient T cells. Of the roughly 25 intestinal transplant recipients enrolled in the cohort, one of whom was a retransplant, 3 patients without pretransplant specimens were excluded. Donor T cell macrochimerism was defined as a peak of at least 4% donor T cells among recipient peripheral blood mononuclear cells. Samples from a few later patients were sequenced in-house on an Illumina MiSeq with MiXCR processing rather than by the commercial service. The paper's findings and limits, for the study overall: High GvH to HvG T cell clonal ratios were observed in the allografts of patients with donor T cell macrochimerism. Early after transplant, peak levels of circulating GvH clones were found to be associated with declines in HvG clones. GvH clones were detected in recipient bone marrow, and some appeared earlier in ileal mucosa or blood, consistent with an intestinal mucosal origin. The relatively low number and heterogeneity of intestinal transplant patients limited the conclusions.

The library was generated by the immunoSEQ multiplex PCR assay. Adaptive Biotechnologies carried out high-throughput TCR-beta CDR3 sequencing of genomic DNA for most patients. On the authors' methods: TCR sequencing data were retrieved from Adaptive's ImmunoSEQ software for 15 to 20 patients, whereas a few other patients were processed with MiXCR and VDJtools. CDR3 nucleotide sequences shared by donor and recipient were removed because the origin of these sequences could not be assigned. Alloreactive clones required at least 2-fold expansion over unstimulated cells and minimum CFSE-low frequency of 0.002% (template counts) or 0.001% (read counts). Clones detected in sequenced pre-transplant spleen, lymph node, or MLR CFSE-low populations of the donor or recipient were defined as mappable. Cumulative frequency of alloreactive clones was calculated as a percentage of all sequences weighted by copy number. TCRdb took this table from immuneACCESS and kept in-frame rearrangements with V and J called. Such tables lack part of the clones; where checked against another copy, unresolved V genes explain under half of the gap, and the rest is unexplained. D and trimming were read from the DNA, whereas the V and J calls and clone size are those reported in that table. The sample profile shows 80,000 or so clones; roughly 90% of them were found once. The top ten constitute roughly 0.7% of the sample.

Its CDR3 holds 11 amino acids, cysteine through phenylalanine. This entry keeps only the CDR3 DNA: 33 bases, framed from base 1. Trimming removed 0 bases from V and 6 bases from J, leaving 3 bases between the germline ends. CDR1 and CDR2 are drawn from the germline V gene: MNHEY, SVGAGI. Blood samples were collected up to 4 times in the first month after transplant and then at least monthly when available. The sequence joins TRBV6-5 to TRBJ2-7, with the D gene not confidently named. The input for sequencing was PBMCs, taken 98 days after intestinal transplantation. The clonotype comes from a human patient who received an intestinal transplant, so some T cells may come from the graft donor. CDR3 reads: CASSYSGEQYF. The sequence in DNA is TGTGCCAGCAGTTACTCTGGCGAGCAGTACTTC.